This T cell receptor beta chain was found in a study of OX40 agonist ivuxolimab in advanced cancers. Here immunoSEQ multiplex PCR was the method, and the copy in TCRdb shows in-frame clones only, minus some. The sample contains approximately 70,000 clones, around 83% of which appear only once. The V end lost 6 bases, the J end lost 7 bases, and 10 bases lay between the germline ends. This CDR3 contains 12 residues. The germline CDR1 and CDR2 sequences are MNHNS and SASEGT. The chain couples TRBV6-1 to TRBJ1-5; no reliable D call. The receptor was isolated from an adult with an advanced solid tumor such as melanoma, head and neck, liver or kidney cancer. The sequenced sample was CD4+ or CD8+ T cells sorted from blood, obtained in a trial of the OX40 agonist ivuxolimab. DNA for the CDR3: TGTGCCAGCAGCCATGGTGGGCAGCCCCAGCATTTT. Amino acids: CASSHGGQPQHF.